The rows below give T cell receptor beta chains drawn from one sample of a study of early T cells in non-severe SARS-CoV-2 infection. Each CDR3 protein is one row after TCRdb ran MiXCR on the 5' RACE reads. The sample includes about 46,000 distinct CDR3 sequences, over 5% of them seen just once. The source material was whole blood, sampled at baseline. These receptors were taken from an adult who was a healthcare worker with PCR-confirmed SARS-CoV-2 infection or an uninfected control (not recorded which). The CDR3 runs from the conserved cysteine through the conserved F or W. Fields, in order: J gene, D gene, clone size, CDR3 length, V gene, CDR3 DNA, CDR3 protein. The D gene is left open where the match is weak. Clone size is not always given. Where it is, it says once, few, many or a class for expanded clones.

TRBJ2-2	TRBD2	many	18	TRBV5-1	TGCGCCAGCAGCCCCTGGACTAGCGGGGTCGTAACGGCCGGGGAGCTGTTTTTT	CASSPWTSGVVTAGELFF
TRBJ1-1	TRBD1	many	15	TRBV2	TGTGCCAAAACGGGGACAGGGGGCTTAGGGGCTGAAGCTTTCTTT	CAKTGTGGLGAEAFF
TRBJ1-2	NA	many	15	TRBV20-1	TGCAGTGCAAGAAAGTCAAAGACGGAGAACTATGGCTACACCTTC	CSARKSKTENYGYTF
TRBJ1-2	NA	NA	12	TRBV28	TGTGCCAGCAGATCCGACAGCTATGGCTACACCTTC	CASRSDSYGYTF
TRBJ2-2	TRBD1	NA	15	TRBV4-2	TGTGCCAGCAGCCAAGAGGGGACAGGGACCGGGGAGCTGTTTTTT	CASSQEGTGTGELFF
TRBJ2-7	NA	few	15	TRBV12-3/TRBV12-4	TGTGCCAGCAGCTCCGGACAGCCTGGGAACTACGAGCAGTACTTC	CASSSGQPGNYEQYF
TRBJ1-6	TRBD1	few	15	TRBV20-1	TGCAGTGCCCCGGGGGACAGGGGAACAAATTCACCCCTCCACTTT	CSAPGDRGTNSPLHF
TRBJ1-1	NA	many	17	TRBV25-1	TGTGCCAGCAGTGAGCTAAATTCAACCGGGCCCCCTAGGGGAGCTTTCTTT	CASSELNSTGPPRGAFF
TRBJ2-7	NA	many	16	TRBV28	TGTGCCAGCAGTTCGCCTGGGGTGGCCGGCTCCTACGAGCAGTACTTC	CASSSPGVAGSYEQYF
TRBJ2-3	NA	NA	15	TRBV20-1	TGCAGTGCTAGGGACCCGAACGGCTACACAGATACGCAGTATTTT	CSARDPNGYTDTQYF
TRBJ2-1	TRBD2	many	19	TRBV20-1	TGCAGTGCTAGGGCCGGGACTAGCGGGAGGGAGAAGCTCTACAATGAGCAGTTCTTC	CSARAGTSGREKLYNEQFF
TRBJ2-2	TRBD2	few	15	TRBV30	TGTGCCTTTCTTTTAGCGGGAACGAACACCGGGGAGCTGTTTTTT	CAFLLAGTNTGELFF
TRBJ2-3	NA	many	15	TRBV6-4	TGTGCCAGCAGTGGCGGGAAGTTAGGCACAGATACGCAGTATTTT	CASSGGKLGTDTQYF
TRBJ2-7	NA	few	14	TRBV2	TGTGCCAGCGGTTCCGCCCGGGACAACTACGAGCAGTACTTC	CASGSARDNYEQYF
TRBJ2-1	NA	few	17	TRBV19	TGTGCCAGTAGTATTGTAGGGGGAGCCTCCCCCTACAATGAGCAGTTCTTC	CASSIVGGASPYNEQFF
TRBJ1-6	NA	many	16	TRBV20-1	TGCAGTGCTAGAGGGACCGGGGGGTTCAATGGGGCACCCCTCCACTTT	CSARGTGGFNGAPLHF
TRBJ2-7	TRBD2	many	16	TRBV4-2	TGTGCCAGCAGCCTCCGACTAGCGGGAGGTACATCCGAGCAGTACTTC	CASSLRLAGGTSEQYF
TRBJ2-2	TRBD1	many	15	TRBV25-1	TGTGCCAGCAGTCCGACAGGGGATGGCACCGGGGAGCTGTTTTTT	CASSPTGDGTGELFF
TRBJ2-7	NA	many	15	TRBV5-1	TGCGCCAGCAGCCTGCAAGGGGCGTTTACCTACGAGCAGTACTTC	CASSLQGAFTYEQYF
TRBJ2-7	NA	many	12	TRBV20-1	TGCAGTGCTAGAAGCCTACTGGGAGAGCAGTGCTTC	CSARSLLGEQCF
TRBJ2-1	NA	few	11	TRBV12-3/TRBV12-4	TGTGCCAGCAGTTTATTGCATGAGCAGTTCTTC	CASSLLHEQFF
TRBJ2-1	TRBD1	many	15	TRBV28	TGTGCCAGCAGTTTGGGGGACAGGGTCTACAATGAGCAGTTCTTC	CASSLGDRVYNEQFF
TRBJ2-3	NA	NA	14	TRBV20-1	TGCAGTGCTACCTTGGGAGTGGACACAGATACGCAGTATTTT	CSATLGVDTDTQYF
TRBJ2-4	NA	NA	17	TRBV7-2	TGTGCCAGCAGCTACTTATGGCTTCGGCTAGCCGGAAACATTCAGTACTTC	CASSYLWLRLAGNIQYF
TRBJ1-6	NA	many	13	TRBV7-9	TGTGCCAGCAGCCCCGGGAATAATTCACCCCTCCACTTT	CASSPGNNSPLHF
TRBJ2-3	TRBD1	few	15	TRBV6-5	TGTGCCAGCAGACTGGGGACAGGATACACAGATACGCAGTATTTT	CASRLGTGYTDTQYF
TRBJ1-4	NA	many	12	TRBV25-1	TGTGCCAGCACAGCAACTAATGAAAAACTGTTTTTT	CASTATNEKLFF
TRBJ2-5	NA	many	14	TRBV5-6	TGTGCCAGCATCCTCCGGGCTGAGCAAGAGACCCAGTACTTC	CASILRAEQETQYF